This paragraph covers one T cell receptor beta chain sequence. What antigen it recognizes has not been identified. Base qualities were left out, and no much larger clone turns up one base away. The library relied on the immunoSEQ multiplex PCR assay. From the authors' description of their analysis: A statistical classification framework was built to diagnose cytomegalovirus status from the catalog of TCR beta chain sequences. The clones in this table, taken by TCRdb from immuneACCESS, are in-frame only. Not every clone is retained; where verified, under half of the shortfall comes from an unresolved V gene, and the cause of the rest is unknown. From that table come the V and J calls and clone size; the DNA was used to work out D and trimming. The sample table shows about 310,000 clones, and around 90% are seen once. Together, the top ten hold roughly 0.96% of the sample. This sample was taken from a study of cytomegalovirus exposure and HLA in healthy donors (dated by TCRdb to about 2017). In terms of the full investigation: According to a later analysis, one platform produced both the 120 validation repertoires and the 720 or so repertoires of the first cohort. High-throughput TCR immunosequencing, statistical association of individual TCRs with disease status, and machine learning were combined to predict cytomegalovirus infection status. In addition to the first cohort of 650 to 750 subjects, a separate validation cohort of approximately 130 different subjects was used. The aim of the study was to test whether cataloging public T cell receptors could identify signatures of past pathogen exposure.

General findings and caveats noted by the study authors: Of the cluster scores, approximately 95% were above 0 in a later analysis, which found that TCRs clustered in the first cohort also tended to co-occur in the 120 validation repertoires. In the study, around 150 TCR beta chains were listed as associated with cytomegalovirus. The authors suggested that the approach could potentially be generalized to other disease states and immunological phenotypes. In both the original and validation cohorts, the classifier was reported to diagnose cytomegalovirus status with high specificity and sensitivity. Most TCR sequences were observed very rarely across donors, whereas some public TCRs were present in many individuals. A later analysis lacked HLA typing for the validation cohort, so it scored co-occurrence in that cohort across all 120 or so repertoires. Three of the identified cytomegalovirus-associated TCR beta chains were confirmed in vitro to be specific for cytomegalovirus antigens.

Donors formed part of the validation cohort, which comprised 95 to 150 subjects and was distinct from the first cohort of under 750 subjects. CDR1 and CDR2 are read off the germline V gene as KGHSH and LQKENI. From the cysteine up to the phenylalanine, the CDR3 has a length of 13 residues. The only DNA kept is the CDR3, 39 bases in frame from the first base. V and J are truncated by 3 bases and 5 bases respectively, leaving an intervening sequence of 8 bases. The rearrangement combines TRBV18 with TRBJ2-4, with no reliable assignment of the D segment. The receptor was derived from a man younger than 40 in good health and CMV-seronegative. The sequenced sample was PBMCs. The CDR3 is CASSPVQENIQYF. The sequenced DNA: TGTGCCAGCTCACCGGTGCAGGAAAACATTCAGTACTTC.